This TCR beta chain was obtained from a study of blood T cell repertoires in COVID-19. Study summary: Acute and convalescent COVID-19 samples came from the United States, Italy and Spain. PBMCs, B-cell-depleted T cells, or T cells were the source of the cDNA or gDNA that made up the material.

In the original processing: Amplification of reference gene primers was used by the study to estimate nucleated cell counts. Assay used: immunoSEQ multiplex PCR; TCRdb lists only in-frame clones, some missing. For V, J and clone size, that table is used; D and trimming come from the DNA. The profile shows about 39,000 clones, approximately 85% of them singletons. The V gene lost 5 bases and the J gene lost 5 bases, with 15 bases spanning the gap. CDR3 length: 14 residues. Germline V gene data show CDR1 as LNHDA and CDR2 as SQIVND (reference sequence). This clone is medium-sized. Sequenced material: peripheral blood. This rearrangement joins TRBV19 to TRBJ2-5; possible D gene TRBD1, 5 bases. The sequence derives from a human donor in a cohort sampled during active COVID-19. The CDR3 sequence: CASSSLDRLETQYF. In nucleotides, the CDR3 is TGTGCCAGTAGTTCCCTTGACAGACTGGAGACCCAGTACTTC.